The present entry profiles one T cell receptor beta chain with its context. The sample is drawn from a study of preoperative IRX-2 immunotherapy in early breast cancer. This CDR3 has 17 residues. From germline, CDR1 is MNHGY and CDR2 SAAAGT. V was shortened by 6 bases and J by 2 bases, with 20 bases between the two germline ends. The treatment is: preoperative locoregional IRX-2 cytokine immunotherapy. Preoperative locoregional IRX-2 cytokine immunotherapy was tested in the phase Ib source study. Some clones are missing from TCRdb's copy, which holds only in-frame ones; the method was immunoSEQ multiplex PCR. Of just over 25,000 clones listed, approximately 78% were seen once; the top ten hold approximately 1.4%.

The chain carries TRBV6-8 and TRBJ1-5; D is perhaps TRBD1 (5 bases). The starting material was lymph node tissue, obtained after IRX-2 immunotherapy. The origin of this receptor is a human donor with breast cancer. CDR3 region: CASRRDGGFGGNQPQHF. The CDR3 coding sequence is TGTGCCAGCAGGCGGGACGGAGGGTTTGGGGGCAATCAGCCCCAGCATTTT.